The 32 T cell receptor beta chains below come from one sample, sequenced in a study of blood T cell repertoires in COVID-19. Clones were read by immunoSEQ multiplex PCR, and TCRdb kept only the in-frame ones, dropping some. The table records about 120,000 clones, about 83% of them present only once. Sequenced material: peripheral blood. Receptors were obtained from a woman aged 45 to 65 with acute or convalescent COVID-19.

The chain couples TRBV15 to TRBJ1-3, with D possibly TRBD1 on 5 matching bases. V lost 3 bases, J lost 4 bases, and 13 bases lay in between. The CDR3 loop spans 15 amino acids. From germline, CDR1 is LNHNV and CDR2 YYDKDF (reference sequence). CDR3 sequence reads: CATSSGGLGGNTIYF. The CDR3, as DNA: TGTGCCACCAGCAGTGGGGGGTTGGGCGGAAACACCATATATTTT. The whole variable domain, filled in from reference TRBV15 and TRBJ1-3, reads DAMVIQNPRYQVTQFGKPVTLSCSQTLNHNVMYWYQQKSSQAPKLLFHYYDKDFNNEADTPDNFQSRRPNTSFCFLDIRSPGLGDTAMYLCATSSGGLGGNTIYFGEGSWLTVV.

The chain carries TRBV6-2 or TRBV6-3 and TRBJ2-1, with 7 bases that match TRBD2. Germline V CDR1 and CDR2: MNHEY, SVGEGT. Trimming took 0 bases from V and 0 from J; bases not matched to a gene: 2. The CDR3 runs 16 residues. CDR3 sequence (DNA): TGTGCCAGCAGTTACTCGCCTAGCGGCTCCTACAATGAGCAGTTCTTC. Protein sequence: CASSYSPSGSYNEQFF.

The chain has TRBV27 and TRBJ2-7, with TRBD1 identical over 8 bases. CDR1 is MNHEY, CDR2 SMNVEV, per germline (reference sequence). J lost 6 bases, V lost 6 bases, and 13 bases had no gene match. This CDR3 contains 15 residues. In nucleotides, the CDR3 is TGTGCCAGCAGCGCCCCCGGGACAGGAGTCTCCGAGCAGTACTTC. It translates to CASSAPGTGVSEQYF.

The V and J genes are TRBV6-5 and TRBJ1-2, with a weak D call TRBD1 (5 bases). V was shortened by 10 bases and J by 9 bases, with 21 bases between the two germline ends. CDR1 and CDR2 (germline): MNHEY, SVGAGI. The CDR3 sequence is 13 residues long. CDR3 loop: CATRFTEEGSYTF. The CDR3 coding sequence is TGTGCCACCAGATTTACCGAGGAGGGGAGCTACACCTTC.

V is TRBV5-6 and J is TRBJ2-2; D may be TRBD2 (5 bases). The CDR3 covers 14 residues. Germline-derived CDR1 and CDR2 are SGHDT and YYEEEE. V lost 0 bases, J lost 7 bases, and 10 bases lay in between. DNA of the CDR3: TGTGCCAGCAGCTTGGATAGAGGGAGCGGGGAGCTGTTTTTT. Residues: CASSLDRGSGELFF.

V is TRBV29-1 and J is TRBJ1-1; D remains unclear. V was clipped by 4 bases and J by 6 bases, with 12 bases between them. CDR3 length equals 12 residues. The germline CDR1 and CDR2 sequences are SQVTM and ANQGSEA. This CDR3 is CSVGLGGAEAFF. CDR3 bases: TGCAGCGTTGGTCTCGGCGGGGCTGAAGCTTTCTTT.

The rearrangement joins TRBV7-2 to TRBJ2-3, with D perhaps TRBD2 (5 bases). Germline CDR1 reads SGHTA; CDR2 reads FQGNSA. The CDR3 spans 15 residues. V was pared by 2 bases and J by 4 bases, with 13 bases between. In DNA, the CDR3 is TGTGCCAGCAGCTTATCGGGGTCTCCGGCAGATACGCAGTATTTT. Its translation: CASSLSGSPADTQYF.

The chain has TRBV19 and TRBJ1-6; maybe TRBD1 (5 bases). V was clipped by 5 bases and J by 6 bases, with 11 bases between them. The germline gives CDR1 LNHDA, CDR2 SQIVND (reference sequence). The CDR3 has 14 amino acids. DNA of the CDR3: TGTGCCAGTAGTGGACAAGGTGGTAATTCACCCCTCCACTTT. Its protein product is CASSGQGGNSPLHF.

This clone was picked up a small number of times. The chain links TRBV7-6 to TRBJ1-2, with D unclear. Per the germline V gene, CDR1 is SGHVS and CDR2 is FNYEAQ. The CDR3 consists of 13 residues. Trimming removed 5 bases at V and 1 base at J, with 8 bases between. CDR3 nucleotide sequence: TGTGCCAGCAGCCTCCAGGTTAACTATGGCTACACCTTC. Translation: CASSLQVNYGYTF. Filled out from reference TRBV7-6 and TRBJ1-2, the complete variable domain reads GAGVSQSPRYKVTKRGQDVALRCDPISGHVSLYWYRQALGQGPEFLTYFNYEAQQDKSGLPNDRFSAERPEGSISTLTIQRTEQRDSAMYRCASSLQVNYGYTFGSGTRLTVV.

As DNA, the CDR3 is TGTGCCAGCTCACCTACAGGGCTGGTCAATCAGCCCCAGCATTTT. Residues: CASSPTGLVNQPQHF. The chain couples TRBV18 to TRBJ1-5; D perhaps matches TRBD1 (6 bases). This CDR3 has 15 residues. Germline CDR1 reads KGHSH; CDR2 reads LQKENI. Trimming shortened V by 3 bases and J by 3 bases, and 12 bases separated the two germline ends.

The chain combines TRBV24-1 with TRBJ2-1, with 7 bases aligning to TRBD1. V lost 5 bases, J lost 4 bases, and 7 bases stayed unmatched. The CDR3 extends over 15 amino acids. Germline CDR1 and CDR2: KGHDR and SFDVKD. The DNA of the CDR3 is TGTGCCACCAGTGGACAGGGACCTATTTACAATGAGCAGTTCTTC. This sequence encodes CATSGQGPIYNEQFF.

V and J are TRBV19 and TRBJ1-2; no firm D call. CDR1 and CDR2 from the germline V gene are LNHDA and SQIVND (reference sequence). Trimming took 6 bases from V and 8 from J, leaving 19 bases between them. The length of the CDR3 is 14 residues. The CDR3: CASSKEGQKGGYTF. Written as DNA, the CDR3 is TGTGCCAGTAGCAAGGAGGGCCAGAAAGGGGGCTACACCTTC.

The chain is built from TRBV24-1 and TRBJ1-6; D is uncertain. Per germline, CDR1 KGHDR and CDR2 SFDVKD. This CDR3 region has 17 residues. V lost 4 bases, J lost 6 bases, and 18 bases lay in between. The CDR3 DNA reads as TGTGCCACCAGTGACCCTTCCAGGTGGGCATTTAATTCACCCCTCCACTTT. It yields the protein CATSDPSRWAFNSPLHF.

The DNA of the CDR3 is TGTGCCAGCAGTCCCGAGTTTTTTTTGGGGCCGGATATGAACACTGAAGCTTTCTTT. It specifies CASSPEFFLGPDMNTEAFF. The chain links TRBV27 to TRBJ1-1, with D tentatively TRBD1 (5 bases). Germline CDR1 is MNHEY and CDR2 is SMNVEV (reference sequence). This CDR3 contains 19 residues. Trimming stripped 5 bases from V and 0 bases from J, with 25 bases between.

The CDR3 region is CASSRQSTQYF. CDR3 DNA: TGTGCCAGCAGCAGACAGTCTACGCAGTATTTT. The chain combines TRBV11-2 with TRBJ2-3; tentatively, D is TRBD1 (5 bases). V was shortened by 5 bases and J by 8 bases, with 8 bases between the two germline ends. From germline, CDR1 is SGHAT and CDR2 FQNNGV. CDR3 length: 11 residues.

CDR3 region: CASSHRGAQGQPQHF. CDR3 DNA sequence: TGTGCCAGCTCACACCGAGGGGCACAGGGTCAGCCCCAGCATTTT. The V gene is TRBV18, the J gene TRBJ1-5; a weak D match, TRBD1 (6 bases). Germline CDR1 reads KGHSH; CDR2 reads LQKENI. The CDR3 is made up of 15 amino acids. The V gene lost 4 bases and the J gene lost 6 bases, with 16 bases spanning the gap. The variable domain in full, completed from reference TRBV18 and TRBJ1-5, reads NAGVMQNPRHLVRRRGQEARLRCSPMKGHSHVYWYRQLPEEGLKFMVYLQKENIIDESGMPKERFSAEFPKEGPSILRIQQVVRGDSAAYFCASSHRGAQGQPQHFGDGTRLSIL.

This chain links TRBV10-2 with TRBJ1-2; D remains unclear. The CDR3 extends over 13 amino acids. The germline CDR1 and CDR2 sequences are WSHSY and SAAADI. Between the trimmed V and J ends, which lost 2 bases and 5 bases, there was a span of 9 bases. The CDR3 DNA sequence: TGCGCCAGCAGTGAGGTGGCCGCTTATGGCTACACCTTC. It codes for CASSEVAAYGYTF.

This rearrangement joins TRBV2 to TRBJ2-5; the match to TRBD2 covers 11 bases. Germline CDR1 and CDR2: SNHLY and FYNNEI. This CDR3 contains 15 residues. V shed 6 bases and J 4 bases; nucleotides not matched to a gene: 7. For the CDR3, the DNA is TGTGCCAGCAGGGATAGCGGGGGGGCCGTAGAGACCCAGTACTTC. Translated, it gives CASRDSGGAVETQYF.

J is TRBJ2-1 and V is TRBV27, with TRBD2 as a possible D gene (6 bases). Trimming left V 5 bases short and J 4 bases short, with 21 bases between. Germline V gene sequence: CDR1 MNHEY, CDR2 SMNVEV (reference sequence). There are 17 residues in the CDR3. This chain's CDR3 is CASSPRRGVPGYNEQFF. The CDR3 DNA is TGTGCCAGCAGTCCCAGGCGGGGAGTGCCAGGGTACAATGAGCAGTTCTTC.

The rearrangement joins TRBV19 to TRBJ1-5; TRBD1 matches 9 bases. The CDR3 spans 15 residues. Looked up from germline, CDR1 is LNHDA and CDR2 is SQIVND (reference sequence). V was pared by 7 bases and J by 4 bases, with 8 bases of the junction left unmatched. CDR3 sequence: CASTLQGAFNQPQHF. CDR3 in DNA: TGTGCCAGTACCCTACAGGGGGCTTTTAATCAGCCCCAGCATTTT.

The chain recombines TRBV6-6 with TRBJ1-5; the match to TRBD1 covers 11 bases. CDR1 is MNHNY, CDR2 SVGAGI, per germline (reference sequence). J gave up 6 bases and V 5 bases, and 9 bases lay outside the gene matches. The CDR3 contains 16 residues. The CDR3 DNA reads TGTGCCAGCAGTCCACCCGGACAGGGGGCGAGTCAGCCCCAGCATTTT. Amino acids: CASSPPGQGASQPQHF.

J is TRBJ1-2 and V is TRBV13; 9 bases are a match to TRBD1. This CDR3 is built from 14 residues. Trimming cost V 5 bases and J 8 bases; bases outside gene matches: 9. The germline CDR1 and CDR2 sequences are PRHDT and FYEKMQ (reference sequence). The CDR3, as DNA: TGTGCCAGCAGCCGATCCAACAGGGGGCCAGGCTACACCTTC. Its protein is CASSRSNRGPGYTF.

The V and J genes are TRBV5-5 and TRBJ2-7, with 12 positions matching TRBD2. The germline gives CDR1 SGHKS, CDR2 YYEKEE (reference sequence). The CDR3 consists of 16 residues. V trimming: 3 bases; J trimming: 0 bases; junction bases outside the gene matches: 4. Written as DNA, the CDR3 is TGTGCCAGCAGCTACCGACTAGCGGGGGTCTCCTACGAGCAGTACTTC. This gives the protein CASSYRLAGVSYEQYF.

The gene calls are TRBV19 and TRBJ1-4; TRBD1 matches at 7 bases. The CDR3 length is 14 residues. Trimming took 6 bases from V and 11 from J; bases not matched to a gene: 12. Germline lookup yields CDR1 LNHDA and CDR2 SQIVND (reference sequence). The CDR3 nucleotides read TGTGCCAGTAGAGGGACAGAGGGTGGAGGGAAACTGTTTTTT. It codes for CASRGTEGGGKLFF.

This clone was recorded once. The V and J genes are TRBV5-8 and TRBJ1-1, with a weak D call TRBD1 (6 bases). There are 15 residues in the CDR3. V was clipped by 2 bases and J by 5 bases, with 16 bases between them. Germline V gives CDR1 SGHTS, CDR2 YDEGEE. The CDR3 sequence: CASSLLQGGKTEAFF. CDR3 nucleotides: TGTGCCAGCAGCTTATTACAGGGAGGGAAAACTGAAGCTTTCTTT. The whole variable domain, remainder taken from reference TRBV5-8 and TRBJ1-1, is EAGVTQSPTHLIKTRGQQATLRCSPISGHTSVYWYQQALGLGLQFLLWYDEGEERNRGNFPPRFSGRQFPNYSSELNVNALELEDSALYLCASSLLQGGKTEAFFGQGTRLTVV.

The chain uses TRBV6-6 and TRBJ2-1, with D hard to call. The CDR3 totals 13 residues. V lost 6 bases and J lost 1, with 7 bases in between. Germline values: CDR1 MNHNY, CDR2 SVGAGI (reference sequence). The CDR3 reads CASRPISYNEQFF. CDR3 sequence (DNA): TGTGCCAGCAGACCTATTTCCTACAATGAGCAGTTCTTC.

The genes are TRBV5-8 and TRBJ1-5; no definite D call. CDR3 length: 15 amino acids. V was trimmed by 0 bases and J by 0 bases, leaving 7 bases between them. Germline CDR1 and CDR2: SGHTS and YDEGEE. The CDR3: CASSLGLYSNQPQHF. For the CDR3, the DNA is TGTGCCAGCAGCTTGGGACTTTATAGCAATCAGCCCCAGCATTTT.

For the CDR3, the DNA is TGTGCCAGCAGCTTTGGACTAGCAGAGGTGGATGAGCAGTTCTTC. It translates to CASSFGLAEVDEQFF. This chain links TRBV7-3 with TRBJ2-1, with 8 bases identical to TRBD2. The CDR3 loop spans 15 amino acids. V lost 3 bases, J lost 8 bases, and 9 bases stayed unmatched. Germline assignment: CDR1 SGHTA and CDR2 FQGTGA.

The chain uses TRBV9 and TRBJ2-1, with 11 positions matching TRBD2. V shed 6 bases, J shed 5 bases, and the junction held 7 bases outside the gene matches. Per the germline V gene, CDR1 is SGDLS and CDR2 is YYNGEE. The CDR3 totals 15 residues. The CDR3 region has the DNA TGTGCCAGCAAAGAGGCGACTAGCGGGGACAATGAGCAGTTCTTC. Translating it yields CASKEATSGDNEQFF.

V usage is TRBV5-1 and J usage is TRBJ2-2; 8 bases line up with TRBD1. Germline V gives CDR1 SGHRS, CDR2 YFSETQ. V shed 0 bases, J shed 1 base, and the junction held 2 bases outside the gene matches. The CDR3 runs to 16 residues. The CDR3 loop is CASSLAGTGNTGELFF. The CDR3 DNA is TGCGCCAGCAGCTTGGCCGGGACAGGGAACACCGGGGAGCTGTTTTTT. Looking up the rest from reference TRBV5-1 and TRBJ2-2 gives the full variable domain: KAGVTQTPRYLIKTRGQQVTLSCSPISGHRSVSWYQQTPGQGLQFLFEYFSETQRNKGNFPGRFSGRQFSNSRSEMNVSTLELGDSALYLCASSLAGTGNTGELFFGEGSRLTVL.

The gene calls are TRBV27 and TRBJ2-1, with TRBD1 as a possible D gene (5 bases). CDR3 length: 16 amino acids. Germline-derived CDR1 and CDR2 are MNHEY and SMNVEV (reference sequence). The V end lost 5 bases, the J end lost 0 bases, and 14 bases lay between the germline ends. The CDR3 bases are TGTGCCAGCAGTGCGAAGGGGCCTTACTCCTACAATGAGCAGTTCTTC. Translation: CASSAKGPYSYNEQFF.

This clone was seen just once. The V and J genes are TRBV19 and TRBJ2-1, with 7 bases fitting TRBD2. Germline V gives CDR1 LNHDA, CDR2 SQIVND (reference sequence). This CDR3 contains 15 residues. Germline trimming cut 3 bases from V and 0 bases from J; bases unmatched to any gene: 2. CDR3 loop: CASSILADSYNEQFF. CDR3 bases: TGTGCCAGTAGTATTCTAGCGGACTCCTACAATGAGCAGTTCTTC.